Each of the 21 T cell receptor beta chains below was sequenced from the same sample in a study of post-analysis software for immune sequencing data. Notes on the study in general: Four or five TRBV segments, TRBV5-6, TRBV5-1 and TRBV20-1 among them, were found more frequent in patients than controls.

TCR beta cDNA libraries had unique molecular identifiers. TCRdb fed the PCR reads into MiXCR, producing one record per CDR3 protein. The sample gives 380,000 or so distinct CDR3 sequences, approximately 38% of which show up once; 13% is in the top ten. These TCRs' antigens remain unknown. Specimen: blood. The receptors stem from a girl aged 10-17 years with multiple sclerosis.

This clonotype was seen only a few times. The chain uses TRBV4-1 and TRBJ1-2, with TRBD1 as a possible D gene (5 bases). CDR3 length: 16 amino acids. Germline lookup yields CDR1 MGHRA and CDR2 YSYEKL. V gave up 1 base and J gave up 8 bases, with 20 bases separating them. Here the CDR3 DNA reads TGCGCCAGCAGCCAAGCTCCCCAGGGCCCCTTAGCGGGCTACACCTTC. Encoded protein: CASSQAPQGPLAGYTF.

CDR3 in amino acids: CASSYSGGSEGHTF. The CDR3, as DNA: TGTGCCAGCAGTTACTCGGGAGGGTCGGAGGGCCACACCTTC. J is TRBJ1-2 and V is TRBV6-5; D not resolved. Deletions cut 0 bases from V and 12 bases from J, with 17 bases between. Per germline, CDR1 MNHEY and CDR2 SVGAGI. The CDR3 loop spans 14 amino acids.

Points on this clonotype: At one of its ends the junction is not consistent with the germline gene, which may arise from a read error. The chain joins TRBV7-2 to TRBJ2-5; D is possibly TRBD2 (6 bases). The germline gives CDR1 SGHTA, CDR2 FQGNSA. The CDR3 consists of 12 residues. This CDR3 reads CANSPRGETQYF. DNA of the CDR3: TGTGCCAACAGCCCACGGGGGGAGACCCAGTACTTC.

J is TRBJ1-4 and V is TRBV6-1, with 7 bases that match TRBD1. With 4 bases clipped from V and 0 bases from J, the junction kept 8 bases outside the gene matches. The CDR3 extends over 17 amino acids. Germline V gene lookup returns CDR1 MNHNS and CDR2 SASEGT. The chain's CDR3 is CASSGDTGVATNEKLFF. DNA of the CDR3: TGTGCCAGCAGTGGAGATACAGGGGTAGCAACTAATGAAAAACTGTTTTTT.

This clonotype was found a few times. The chain couples TRBV7-2 to TRBJ1-1; D is undetermined. The CDR3 is 13 amino acids. Trimming pared 2 bases from V and 3 bases from J, leaving 7 bases between. Germline assignment: CDR1 SGHTA and CDR2 FQGNSA. The CDR3 region has the DNA TGTGCCAGCAGCTTATACAGACACACTGAAGCTTTCTTT. Translation gives CASSLYRHTEAFF.

The J gene is TRBJ2-1, the V gene TRBV10-3, with 7 bases that match TRBD2. In germline, CDR1 is ENHRY, CDR2 SYGVKD. The CDR3 has 16 amino acids. Trimming cost V 3 bases and J 4 bases; bases outside gene matches: 9. The CDR3 loop is CAISDKTSKTYNEQFF. Written as DNA, the CDR3 is TGTGCCATCAGTGACAAGACTAGCAAGACATACAATGAGCAGTTCTTC.

In its sample, this clonotype was seen a few times. The gene calls are TRBV6-1 and TRBJ1-1; D remains unclear. This CDR3 spans 13 amino acids. CDR1 is MNHNS and CDR2 is SASEGT in the germline V gene. The V end was cut by 6 bases, the J end by 11 bases, with 19 bases between. CDR3 DNA: TGTGCCAGCAGGACTCCACAAGTAACCGAGGCTTTCTTT. This codes for CASRTPQVTEAFF.

The V and J genes are TRBV20-1 and TRBJ2-3, with 11 positions matching TRBD1. V dropped 3 bases and J dropped 6; count of bases not matched to a gene: 2. The length of the CDR3 is 13 residues. Per the germline V gene, CDR1 is DFQATT and CDR2 is SNEGSKA (reference sequence). The CDR3 nucleotides read TGCAGTGCTAGGGGGACAGGGGGTGATACGCAGTATTTT. As protein: CSARGTGGDTQYF.

In its sample, this clonotype was seen a few times. This rearrangement joins TRBV12-3 or TRBV12-4 to TRBJ2-1, with unresolved D. This CDR3 is built from 15 residues. V gave up 5 bases and J gave up 3 bases, with 14 bases separating them. Here the CDR3 reads CASSGIEEIYNEQFF. CDR3 DNA: TGTGCCAGCAGTGGGATTGAGGAAATCTACAATGAGCAGTTCTTC.

CDR3 residues: CSVSTSTVSEQFF. The CDR3 DNA is TGCAGCGTCTCCACATCCACAGTAAGTGAGCAGTTCTTC. The rearrangement joins TRBV29-1 to TRBJ2-1; the D is unclear. The CDR3 covers 13 residues. With 6 bases removed from V and 9 bases from J, the gap between germline ends came to 18 bases. Germline V gene lookup returns CDR1 SQVTM and CDR2 ANQGSEA.

The chain combines TRBV4-1 with TRBJ2-5; D is unresolved. The ends were cut back, 2 bases at V and 5 bases at J, with 9 bases in the middle. The CDR3 is 13 amino acids. CDR1 MGHRA and CDR2 YSYEKL come from the germline V gene. DNA for the CDR3: TGCGCCAGCAGCCAAACGTTGGGGGAGACCCAGTACTTC. Its translation: CASSQTLGETQYF.

This clonotype was observed at least ten times. The rearrangement joins TRBV7-2 to TRBJ2-1; perhaps TRBD1 as D (6 bases). The germline V and J ends were trimmed by 5 bases and 9 bases, with 11 bases remaining between them. The CDR3 extends over 12 amino acids. CDR1 is SGHTA, CDR2 FQGNSA, per germline. CDR3 residues: CASSTGSGEQFF. CDR3 sequence (DNA): TGTGCCAGCAGCACAGGGTCCGGTGAGCAGTTCTTC.

In this sample, this clonotype turned up a few times. The genes are TRBV4-1 and TRBJ2-7; weak D call: TRBD1 (5 bases). Germline values: CDR1 MGHRA, CDR2 YSYEKL. CDR3 length equals 14 residues. With 8 bases removed from V and 0 bases from J, the gap between germline ends came to 14 bases. In DNA form, the CDR3 reads TGCGCCAGCTCCTTAAGGGGCAACTCCTACGAGCAGTACTTC. Encoded protein: CASSLRGNSYEQYF.

This clonotype was seen only a few times. The CDR3 is CASSLVTKTQYF. CDR3 DNA sequence: TGCGCCAGCAGCTTGGTAACAAAGACCCAGTACTTC. The genes are TRBV5-1 and TRBJ2-5; D remains unclear. This CDR3 has 12 residues. Germline V gene lookup returns CDR1 SGHRS and CDR2 YFSETQ. Trimming cost V 0 bases and J 6 bases, with 6 bases left between them.

The rearrangement links TRBV10-3 to TRBJ2-1; TRBD1 aligns across 10 bases. Germline values: CDR1 ENHRY, CDR2 SYGVKD. CDR3 size: 15 residues. The V gene end was trimmed by 6 bases and the J gene end by 10 bases; junction bases not matched to a gene: 12. CDR3 loop: CAISYTIDRGREQFF. Here the CDR3 DNA reads TGTGCCATCAGCTATACTATCGACAGGGGGCGGGAGCAGTTCTTC.

V is TRBV9 and J is TRBJ2-3; tentatively, D is TRBD1 (7 bases). The CDR3 length is 13 residues. The germline V gene encodes CDR1 SGDLS and CDR2 YYNGEE. Trimming pared 3 bases from V and 5 bases from J, leaving 10 bases between. The CDR3 DNA reads TGTGCCAGCAGCGGACAGGGAGGAGATACGCAGTATTTT. It specifies CASSGQGGDTQYF. Full variable domain (outside the CDR3, taken from reference TRBV9 and TRBJ2-3): DSGVTQTPKHLITATGQRVTLRCSPRSGDLSVYWYQQSLDQGLQFLIQYYNGEERAKGNILERFSAQQFPDLHSELNLSSLELGDSALYFCASSGQGGDTQYFGPGTRLTVL.

The sample holds a few counts of this clonotype. V usage is TRBV7-6 and J usage is TRBJ2-7, with D possibly matching TRBD1 (5 bases). Trimming stripped 0 bases from V and 5 bases from J, with 11 bases between. CDR3 length: 14 amino acids. The germline V gene encodes CDR1 SGHVS and CDR2 FNYEAQ. The CDR3, as DNA: TGTGCCAGCAGCTTAGCGGGCGAAGGGGACGAGCAGTACTTC. Translating it yields CASSLAGEGDEQYF.

The V and J genes are TRBV12-3 or TRBV12-4 and TRBJ2-3; 9 bases align to TRBD2. This CDR3 comprises 18 residues. V shed 2 bases and J 1 base; nucleotides not matched to a gene: 10. The CDR3 region has the DNA TGTGCCAGCAGTTTACGGCTAGCGGGACGTCACGGCACAGATACGCAGTATTTT. It yields the protein CASSLRLAGRHGTDTQYF.

The chain links TRBV20-1 to TRBJ2-1; unclear D gene. Trimming removed 5 bases at V and 0 bases at J, with 11 bases between. CDR1 is DFQATT, CDR2 SNEGSKA, per germline (reference sequence). There are 14 residues in the CDR3. In nucleotides, the CDR3 is TGCAGTGCTCCCGGCTTAAGCTCCTACAATGAGCAGTTCTTC. Translation gives CSAPGLSSYNEQFF.

J is TRBJ2-3 and V is TRBV7-9, with 7 nucleotides matching TRBD2. The CDR3 consists of 14 residues. Germline lookup yields CDR1 SEHNR and CDR2 FQNEAQ (reference sequence). V shed 3 bases and J 4 bases; nucleotides not matched to a gene: 4. The chain's CDR3 is CASSLGGSADTQYF. The CDR3 bases are TGTGCCAGCAGCTTGGGAGGGAGCGCAGATACGCAGTATTTT.

This clonotype was recorded at least ten times. The chain couples TRBV4-3 to TRBJ2-7; 9 positions match TRBD1. The CDR3 has 16 amino acids. CDR1 and CDR2 from the germline V gene are LGHNA and YSLEER. J was trimmed by 4 bases and V by 0 bases; bases with no gene match: 7. As DNA, the CDR3 is TGCGCCAGCAGCCAAGATCTAGGACAGGGGTTATACGAGCAGTACTTC. Encoded protein: CASSQDLGQGLYEQYF.